Sequencing of this T cell receptor (beta chain) was carried out in a study of blood T cells in healthy people across ages. Primers used in a second PCR of about 7 to 11 cycles were a sample-barcoded 5' primer and a J-beta primer mix. TCRdb analysed the 5' RACE reads with MiXCR anew, one entry per CDR3 protein. The top ten clones hold approximately 4.1% of a sample with roughly 1.5 million distinct CDR3 sequences, roughly 43% of them seen once. The V gene's germline CDR1 is SQVTM and CDR2 ANQGSEA. The CDR3 covers 10 residues. For this clonotype: The junction and the germline gene differ at one end; a read error may be behind it.

Donors ranged from roughly 6 to 90 years old and were healthy Caucasians in Russia. This TCR derives from a woman aged 18-29 years in good health. The specimen sequenced was blood. The chain recombines TRBV29-1 with TRBJ2-7, with 10 bases that match TRBD1. The CDR3: CSVGTGVLYF. For the CDR3, the DNA is TGCAGTGTTGGGACAGGGGTATTGTACTTC.